The 22 T cell receptor beta chains below come from one sample, sequenced in a study of T cell responses to AZD1222 COVID-19 vaccine. The table came from immunoSEQ multiplex PCR; TCRdb's copy has only in-frame clones and leaves some out. Of over 150,000 clones in the sample, roughly 90% were seen once. The sequencing here drew on peripheral blood, taken 28 days after the second AZD1222 dose. The receptors shown here come from an adult who received the AZD1222 COVID-19 vaccine.

This clone occurred once. V is TRBV4-2 and J is TRBJ2-6; 9 bases fit TRBD1. Germline values: CDR1 LGHNA, CDR2 YNFKEQ. The CDR3 extends over 20 amino acids. V was pared by 4 bases and J by 0 bases, with 13 bases of the junction left unmatched. In DNA form, the CDR3 reads TGTGCCAGCAGCCCAAGGGGGATGACAGGGGGTAGCTCTGGGGCCAACGTCCTGACTTTC. Protein product: CASSPRGMTGGSSGANVLTF.

The V gene is TRBV11-2, the J gene TRBJ1-3; perhaps TRBD1 as D (5 bases). V was pared by 4 bases and J by 0 bases, with 10 bases between. The germline gives CDR1 SGHAT, CDR2 FQNNGV. The CDR3 spans 15 residues. CDR3 in amino acids: CASSWEGSSGNTIYF. CDR3 DNA sequence: TGTGCCAGCAGCTGGGAGGGGAGCTCTGGAAACACCATATATTTT.

J is TRBJ2-7 and V is TRBV27, with TRBD1 matching 9 bases. The CDR3 contains 14 residues. In germline, CDR1 is MNHEY, CDR2 SMNVEV (reference sequence). V lost 5 bases to trimming and J lost 5 bases; unmatched junction nucleotides: 7. Here the CDR3 reads CASSHRDRVHEQYF. CDR3 nucleotides: TGTGCCAGCAGTCACCGGGACAGGGTCCACGAGCAGTACTTC.

The chain has TRBV11-2 and TRBJ1-1; D remains ambiguous. Germline V lookup: CDR1 SGHAT, CDR2 FQNNGV. V was pared by 4 bases and J by 4 bases, with 19 bases between. The CDR3 covers 16 residues. Here the CDR3 reads CASSYGPSHQLTEAFF. CDR3 DNA: TGTGCCAGCAGCTACGGACCCTCTCACCAGCTCACTGAAGCTTTCTTT.

CDR3 nucleotides: TGTGCCAGCAGTCCCGAGACGGCTGTATCCTACGAGCAGTACTTC. Its translation is CASSPETAVSYEQYF. The V and J genes are TRBV27 and TRBJ2-7; D gene ambiguous. Germline CDR1 and CDR2: MNHEY and SMNVEV (reference sequence). Trimming stripped 5 bases from V and 1 base from J, with 15 bases between. The CDR3 is 15 residues long.

This chain links TRBV27 with TRBJ1-1, with D unclear. Per the germline V gene, CDR1 is MNHEY and CDR2 is SMNVEV (reference sequence). V lost 3 bases and J lost 2, with 7 bases in between. The CDR3 runs to 13 residues. In DNA, the CDR3 is TGTGCCAGCAGTTTCGGGTTCAACACTGAAGCTTTCTTT. Translation gives CASSFGFNTEAFF.

This clone was detected a few times. The rearrangement joins TRBV2 to TRBJ2-7; D gene uncertain. Germline loops: CDR1 SNHLY, CDR2 FYNNEI. The CDR3 is 11 residues long. V lost 9 bases and J lost 3, with 9 bases in between. CDR3 in DNA: TGTGCCAGTGAATCAGGCTACGAGCAGTACTTC. Amino acids: CASESGYEQYF.

The chain joins TRBV4-2 to TRBJ2-2, with TRBD2 matching over 9 bases. After removal of 6 bases from V and 3 bases from J, the junction contained 8 bases not matched to a gene. CDR3 size: 16 residues. Germline V gene sequence: CDR1 LGHNA, CDR2 YNFKEQ. The CDR3 coding sequence is TGTGCCAGCAGATCCAAGTCTAGCGGGGACACCGGGGAGCTGTTTTTT. Translation: CASRSKSSGDTGELFF.

This rearrangement joins TRBV14 to TRBJ1-1; TRBD1 is a possible D gene (5 bases). CDR1 is SGHDN and CDR2 is FVKESK in the germline V gene. The CDR3 extends over 17 amino acids. The V gene lost 3 bases and the J gene lost 10 bases, with 27 bases spanning the gap. CDR3 nucleotide sequence: TGTGCCAGCAGCCACATCCCGGGACGGAGGATACATTGGTCAGCTTTCTTT. This translates into CASSHIPGRRIHWSAFF. The variable domain in full, completed from reference TRBV14 and TRBJ1-1, reads EAGVTQFPSHSVIEKGQTVTLRCDPISGHDNLYWYRRVMGKEIKFLLHFVKESKQDESGMPNNRFLAERTGGTYSTLKVQPAELEDSGVYFCASSHIPGRRIHWSAFFGQGTRLTVV.

The rearrangement uses TRBV10-2 and TRBJ1-2, with a weak D call TRBD1 (5 bases). This CDR3 has 14 residues. Germline-derived CDR1 and CDR2 are WSHSY and SAAADI. Trimming took 0 bases from V and 4 from J, leaving 9 bases between them. CDR3 amino acids: CASSESGGGYGYTF. In nucleotides, the CDR3 is TGCGCCAGCAGTGAGTCGGGGGGTGGCTATGGCTACACCTTC.

This clone was picked up a small number of times. CDR3: CASSPGQKNTEAFF. The CDR3 DNA sequence: TGTGCCAGCAGTCCCGGACAGAAGAACACTGAAGCTTTCTTT. The chain combines TRBV6-5 with TRBJ1-1; D might be TRBD1 (6 bases). In germline, CDR1 is MNHEY, CDR2 SVGAGI. V lost 5 bases and J lost 1, with 11 bases in between. The length of the CDR3 is 14 residues.

This clone was seen only once. J is TRBJ1-2 and V is TRBV3-1 (or the pseudogene TRBV3-2), with D hard to call. Trimming left V 5 bases short and J 0 bases short, with 16 bases between. Germline CDR1 LGHDT, CDR2 YNNKEL (reference sequence). There are 16 residues in the CDR3. CDR3 sequence: CASSLVRGSSNYGYTF. The CDR3 region has the DNA TGTGCCAGCAGCTTAGTTCGTGGCAGCTCTAACTATGGCTACACCTTC.

The V and J genes are TRBV30 and TRBJ1-2; weak D call: TRBD1 (6 bases). In germline, CDR1 is GTSNPN, CDR2 SVGIG (reference sequence). V was pared by 3 bases and J by 4 bases, with 21 bases between. The CDR3 is made up of 16 amino acids. The CDR3, as DNA: TGTGCCTGGAGCGACACAGGCAGAGGGGGGGGCTATGGCTACACCTTC. Its protein is CAWSDTGRGGGYGYTF. The entire variable domain, with the rest obtained from reference TRBV30 and TRBJ1-2, is as follows: SQTIHQWPATLVQPVGSPLSLECTVEGTSNPNLYWYRQAAGRGLQLLFYSVGIGQISSEVPQNLSASRPQDRQFILSSKKLLLSDSGFYLCAWSDTGRGGGYGYTFGSGTRLTVV.

The chain carries TRBV28 and TRBJ1-5; 8 bases are shared with TRBD1. The CDR3 is made up of 16 amino acids. Germline assignment: CDR1 MDHEN and CDR2 SYDVKM. The ends lost 9 bases at V and 0 bases at J; junction bases unmatched: 10. CDR3 DNA sequence: TGTGCCAGACCGGGACAGGCCCCTTATAGCAATCAGCCCCAGCATTTT. Its translation is CARPGQAPYSNQPQHF.

V usage is TRBV3-1 (or the pseudogene TRBV3-2) and J usage is TRBJ2-1, with 12 positions matching TRBD2. The CDR3 totals 16 residues. Per the germline V gene, CDR1 is LGHDT and CDR2 is YNNKEL (reference sequence). Germline trimming cut 0 bases from V and 5 bases from J; bases unmatched to any gene: 2. The CDR3: CASSQDRLAGDNEQFF. DNA of the CDR3: TGTGCCAGCAGCCAAGATAGACTAGCGGGGGACAATGAGCAGTTCTTC.

The rearrangement uses TRBV5-6 and TRBJ1-1, with 9 bases lining up with TRBD1. CDR1 is SGHDT, CDR2 YYEEEE, per germline. V was clipped by 4 bases and J by 11 bases; unmatched bases: 6. This CDR3 is built from 12 residues. In DNA, the CDR3 is TGTGCCAGCAGCGCGGGACAGGGAGAGGCTTTCTTT. Translating it yields CASSAGQGEAFF.

This chain joins TRBV30 and TRBJ2-2; no clear D gene. Trimming left V 2 bases short and J 5 bases short, with 3 bases between. Germline-derived CDR1 and CDR2 are GTSNPN and SVGIG (reference sequence). The CDR3 is 11 amino acids. CDR3 in DNA: TGTGCCTGGAGTCGGACCGGGGAGCTGTTTTTT. This encodes CAWSRTGELFF.

This sequence joins TRBV7-2 and TRBJ1-6, with TRBD1 identical over 7 bases. J gave up 3 bases and V 6 bases, and 5 bases lay outside the gene matches. Germline CDR1 and CDR2: SGHTA and FQGNSA. The CDR3 loop spans 15 amino acids. The CDR3 protein is CASSYRGNYNSPLHF. The CDR3 DNA sequence: TGTGCCAGCAGTTACAGGGGCAACTATAATTCACCCCTCCACTTT.

The genes are TRBV5-1 and TRBJ1-2, with TRBD1 matching over 10 bases. V was clipped by 4 bases and J by 7 bases; unmatched bases: 7. The germline gives CDR1 SGHRS, CDR2 YFSETQ. The CDR3 contains 14 residues. The DNA for the CDR3 is TGCGCCAGCAGCAAAGGGACAGGGGACGGTGGCTACACCTTC. It specifies CASSKGTGDGGYTF.

V is TRBV7-9 and J is TRBJ2-1; D gene uncertain. From germline, CDR1 is SEHNR and CDR2 FQNEAQ (reference sequence). Between the trimmed V and J ends, which lost 5 bases and 6 bases, there was a span of 14 bases. The CDR3 extends over 14 amino acids. The CDR3 DNA reads as TGTGCCAGCAGCCTATCCAGCCCCCCCAATGAGCAGTTCTTC. This encodes CASSLSSPPNEQFF.

The V and J genes are TRBV6-5 and TRBJ2-1; D is uncertain. This CDR3 has 13 residues. V was pared by 11 bases and J by 2 bases, with 13 bases between. The germline gives CDR1 MNHEY, CDR2 SVGAGI. The CDR3 DNA reads TGTGCCGGATCGACAAAAACCTACAATGAGCAGTTCTTC. Translated: CAGSTKTYNEQFF.

This clone was detected only a few times. V usage is TRBV12-2 and J usage is TRBJ2-7; whether TRBD2, the table's D call, matches the DNA was not checked. TRBV12-2 is shown as a pseudogene. The CDR3 length is 16 residues. The DNA of the CDR3 is TGTGCAAGTCGGCCTCTTAGGCGGAGGGGCTCCTACGAGCAGTACTTC. This codes for CASRPLRRRGSYEQYF.